The clone carrying this T cell receptor beta chain has a count of ten or more. Its antigen is currently unknown. A primer in the constant region served to generate TCR beta cDNA from approximately 450 ng of total RNA. Each TCR beta library was derived from three nested multiplex PCR rounds that employed slightly modified ARM-PCR. Forward primers for TRBV1-TRBV30 and a C-beta reverse primer served the first two PCR rounds, at around 9 cycles each. A single record per CDR3 protein comes from TCRdb applying MiXCR to the multiplex PCR reads. The repertoire holds 310,000 or so distinct CDR3 sequences, 65% seen once, with about 6.5% in the top ten. Blood RNA came from unsorted whole blood; germline DNA was also extracted. Patients were treatment-naive with chronic HBV infection. CDR3 length: 15 residues. V dropped 1 base and J dropped 7; count of bases not matched to a gene: 6. This sample was included in a study of tumor-infiltrating lymphocytes in primary liver carcinoma. On the study more broadly: Primary liver carcinoma, confirmed by histopathology, was surgically resected.

The study's findings and limits: Compared with tumor region pairs, tumor-adjacent and tumor-blood pairs overlapped less.

Specimen: peripheral blood. The chain couples TRBV12-3 or TRBV12-4 to TRBJ2-1; 8 positions agree with TRBD2. The receptor's source is a middle-aged man with primary liver carcinoma and hepatitis B virus infection. Written as DNA, the CDR3 is TGTGCCAGCAGTTTAGTCGGGAGGGCAGAGAATGAGCAGTTCTTC. This translates into CASSLVGRAENEQFF.